A selection of T cell receptor beta chains follows, all from one sample in a study of T cell changes during pregnancy in multiple sclerosis. The repertoire was sequenced with immunoSEQ multiplex PCR; TCRdb's copy has only in-frame clones and lacks some. The table includes 57,000 or so clones, approximately 91% detected once. The sample consisted of peripheral blood, taken in the second trimester of pregnancy. The source is a female donor with multiple sclerosis, enrolled in a pregnancy study. The CDR3 runs from the conserved cysteine through the conserved F or W. The D gene is left open where the match is weak. Size is omitted from some rows. Given values are once, few, many or a class for expanded clones.

>TRBJ1-6|TRBV30|TRBD1|-
CAWSEQGILHF
TGTGCCTGGAGCGAACAGGGGATCCTCCACTTT
>TRBJ2-5|TRBV5-1|TRBD2|-
CASSSTTSGGYGETQYF
TGCGCCAGCAGCTCGACTACTAGCGGGGGTTATGGGGAGACCCAGTACTTC
>TRBJ1-1|TRBV5-1|-|once
CASSAIQVSHGFTEAFF
TGCGCCAGCAGCGCTATACAGGTGTCACATGGGTTCACTGAAGCTTTCTTT
>TRBJ2-7|TRBV11-2|-|-
CASSPRGEQYF
TGTGCCAGCAGCCCAAGGGGCGAGCAGTACTTC
>TRBJ2-7|TRBV7-2|-|-
CASSLTRDMAYEQYF
TGTGCCAGCAGCTTAACCCGGGACATGGCCTACGAGCAGTACTTC
>TRBJ2-7|TRBV5-1|-|-
CASSLHLGLSYEQYF
TGCGCCAGCAGCTTGCACCTCGGACTATCCTACGAGCAGTACTTC
>TRBJ2-1|TRBV5-1|-|-
CASSHNSGGAHNEQFF
TGCGCCAGCAGTCATAACTCCGGTGGGGCCCACAATGAGCAGTTCTTC
>TRBJ1-1|TRBV20-1|-|-
CSAGGFAEAFF
TGCAGTGCTGGGGGGTTTGCTGAAGCTTTCTTT
>TRBJ1-4|TRBV5-5|-|-
CASSLAGAPNEKLFF
TGTGCCAGCAGCTTGGCAGGGGCGCCTAATGAAAAACTGTTTTTT
>TRBJ2-1|TRBV27|TRBD1|-
CASSLSGGQYNEQFF
TGTGCCAGCAGTTTATCAGGGGGCCAGTACAATGAGCAGTTCTTC
>TRBJ1-2|TRBV28|TRBD1|-
CASRSGQGGGYTF
TGTGCCAGCAGATCCGGACAGGGAGGGGGCTACACCTTC
>TRBJ1-4|TRBV6-5|TRBD1|-
CASRKQGRDEKLFF
TGTGCCAGCAGAAAACAGGGGAGAGATGAAAAACTGTTTTTT
>TRBJ1-4|TRBV18|TRBD1|-
CASSPRTGINEKLFF
TGTGCCAGCTCACCCAGGACAGGGATTAATGAAAAACTGTTTTTT
>TRBJ1-1|TRBV30|-|-
CAWSRGTEAFF
TGTGCCTGGAGTCGGGGAACTGAAGCTTTCTTT
>TRBJ2-3|TRBV5-6|TRBD2|-
CASSLGSGDGTDTQYF
TGTGCCAGCAGCTTGGGTAGCGGGGACGGCACAGATACGCAGTATTTT
>TRBJ1-5|TRBV19|-|-
CASRISQGTLQPQHF
TGTGCCAGTCGGATAAGCCAGGGGACGCTTCAGCCCCAGCATTTT
>TRBJ2-5|TRBV7-8|-|-
CASSPGGGGIQETQYF
TGTGCCAGCAGCCCCGGAGGTGGGGGGATCCAAGAGACCCAGTACTTC
>TRBJ1-5|TRBV6-5|TRBD1|-
CASRGGTGGDQPQHF
TGTGCCAGCAGGGGGGGGACAGGGGGCGACCAGCCCCAGCATTTT
>TRBJ2-2|TRBV7-9|-|-
CASRSTGELFF
TGTGCCAGCAGGAGCACCGGGGAGCTGTTTTTT
>TRBJ1-4|TRBV5-4|-|-
CASSPAVTTNEKLFF
TGTGCCAGCAGTCCCGCGGTTACAACTAATGAAAAACTGTTTTTT
>TRBJ2-3|TRBV4-2|TRBD2|-
CASSPLWTSGGGTDTQYF
TGTGCCAGCAGCCCCCTATGGACTAGCGGGGGGGGCACAGATACGCAGTATTTT
>TRBJ1-1|TRBV5-5|TRBD1|once
CASSSLPGQVTFF
TGTGCCAGCAGCTCACTTCCGGGACAGGTTACTTTCTTT
>TRBJ1-3|TRBV12-5|-|-
CASGFIVSSGNTIYF
TGTGCTAGTGGTTTTATTGTTAGCTCTGGAAACACCATATATTTT
>TRBJ1-2|TRBV4-3|-|-
CASSQRLSDSNSFPVRGYTF
TGCGCCAGCAGCCAGAGACTCTCCGACTCAAATTCTTTCCCTGTTCGCGGCTACACCTTC
>TRBJ1-2|TRBV28|-|-
CASGALAANYGYTF
TGTGCCAGCGGGGCGTTGGCAGCTAACTATGGCTACACCTTC
>TRBJ1-5|TRBV2|TRBD1|-
CASRVSGGRGQPQHF
TGTGCCAGTCGGGTGTCAGGGGGCCGGGGGCAGCCCCAGCATTTT
>TRBJ2-5|TRBV5-6|TRBD2|-
CASSLVAGRGETQYF
TGTGCCAGCAGCTTAGTAGCGGGGAGGGGAGAGACCCAGTACTTC
>TRBJ2-1|TRBV5-4|-|-
CASSLGRGGYNEQFF
TGTGCCAGCAGCTTGGGCAGGGGCGGTTACAATGAGCAGTTCTTC
>TRBJ2-3|TRBV28|-|once
CASRSRTVSTDTQYF
TGTGCCAGCAGAAGCCGGACAGTAAGCACAGATACGCAGTATTTT
>TRBJ2-3|TRBV11-1|TRBD1|-
CASSPLGQGSDTQYF
TGTGCCAGCAGCCCACTGGGACAGGGGTCAGATACGCAGTATTTT
>TRBJ2-3|TRBV7-3|TRBD2|-
CASSLTAGGPDTQYF
TGTGCCAGCAGCTTAACGGCGGGGGGGCCAGATACGCAGTATTTT
>TRBJ1-1|TRBV4-3|-|-
CASSQQMNTEAFF
TGCGCCAGCAGCCAGCAGATGAACACTGAAGCTTTCTTT
>TRBJ2-3|TRBV28|-|-
CASSPAGDSDTQYF
TGTGCCAGCAGTCCCGCCGGGGACTCAGATACGCAGTATTTT
>TRBJ1-3|TRBV7-2|-|-
CASSFGGSWANTIYF
TGTGCCAGCAGCTTTGGAGGGTCGTGGGCAAACACCATATATTTT
>TRBJ2-1|TRBV5-4|-|-
CASSLWGGPNNEQFF
TGTGCCAGCAGCTTGTGGGGGGGGCCGAACAATGAGCAGTTCTTC
>TRBJ2-7|TRBV28|TRBD1|few
CASTSLGSRGYEQYF
TGTGCCAGCACCTCCCTGGGGAGCAGGGGGTACGAGCAGTACTTC
>TRBJ1-5|TRBV19|-|-
CASSNQYSNQPQHF
TGTGCCAGTAGTAACCAGTACAGCAATCAGCCCCAGCATTTT
>TRBJ1-1|TRBV7-9|TRBD1|once
CASSPEGAGNTEAFF
TGTGCCAGCAGCCCCGAGGGGGCAGGGAACACTGAAGCTTTCTTT
>TRBJ2-6|TRBV15|-|-
CATSTNRVTGANVLTF
TGTGCCACCAGCACCAACAGGGTTACTGGGGCCAACGTCCTGACTTTC
>TRBJ1-1|TRBV10-3|-|-
CAISRQLNTEAFF
TGTGCCATCAGCAGACAGTTGAACACTGAAGCTTTCTTT
>TRBJ1-6|TRBV2|-|-
CASSPKQTRNSPLHF
TGTGCCAGCAGTCCCAAACAGACCCGTAATTCACCCCTCCACTTT
>TRBJ2-1|TRBV18|TRBD2|-
CASSPPSGGAYNEQFF
TGTGCCAGCTCACCACCCAGCGGGGGGGCCTACAATGAGCAGTTCTTC
>TRBJ1-6|TRBV19|-|-
CASRSTGNNSPLHF
TGTGCCAGTAGATCGACCGGGAATAATTCACCCCTCCACTTT
>TRBJ1-6|TRBV7-3|TRBD1|-
CASSLRQGESPLHF
TGTGCCAGCAGCTTAAGACAGGGAGAATCACCCCTCCACTTT
>TRBJ1-2|TRBV4-3|TRBD1|-
CASSQDPTGTGTWDYGYTF
TGCGCCAGCAGCCAAGATCCCACCGGGACAGGAACGTGGGACTATGGCTACACCTTC
>TRBJ1-2|TRBV5-4|-|-
CASSEIANYGYTF
TGTGCCAGCAGCGAAATAGCTAACTATGGCTACACCTTC
>TRBJ1-6|TRBV5-4|TRBD1|-
CASSAGTGLGVVLGSPLHF
TGTGCCAGCAGCGCAGGGACAGGTCTAGGGGTGGTTTTAGGTTCACCCCTCCACTTT
>TRBJ1-3|TRBV7-9|-|-
CASVHSGNTIYF
TGTGCCAGTGTACATTCTGGAAACACCATATATTTT
>TRBJ1-1|TRBV2|TRBD1|-
CASSGTGASEAFF
TGTGCCAGCAGTGGGACAGGGGCCTCTGAAGCTTTCTTT
>TRBJ1-5|TRBV4-2|-|-
CASSQVTGGDQPQHF
TGTGCCAGCAGCCAAGTCACAGGTGGGGATCAGCCCCAGCATTTT
>TRBJ2-1|TRBV5-6|-|-
CASSLGASYNEQFF
TGTGCCAGCAGCTTGGGGGCCTCCTACAATGAGCAGTTCTTC
>TRBJ1-1|TRBV7-2|-|-
CASSPIGGRENTEAFF
TGTGCCAGCAGCCCAATAGGAGGTCGGGAGAACACTGAAGCTTTCTTT
>TRBJ2-7|TRBV2|TRBD2|-
CASSAHSGGGYEQYF
TGTGCCAGCAGCGCGCATAGCGGGGGGGGGTACGAGCAGTACTTC